This T cell receptor beta chain was recorded in a study of T cell changes during pregnancy in multiple sclerosis. The V and J ends lost 0 bases and 3 bases respectively, with 10 bases between them. Germline values: CDR1 GTSNPN, CDR2 SVGIG (reference sequence). This CDR3 contains 14 residues. TCRdb's copy holds only in-frame clones and misses some; the assay was immunoSEQ multiplex PCR. Among roughly 49,000 clones, 92% were seen once, and the ten largest hold just under 1%. The receptor's source is a female donor with multiple sclerosis, enrolled in a pregnancy study. The V gene is TRBV30, the J gene TRBJ2-3; a weak D match, TRBD1 (6 bases). This sample comprised peripheral blood, obtained after pregnancy. The CDR3 reads CAWSVSRGTDTQYF. The CDR3 DNA is TGTGCCTGGAGTGTATCCAGGGGAACAGATACGCAGTATTTT.